The present T cell receptor (beta chain) was sequenced within a study of blood T cells in healthy people across ages. A J-beta primer mix and a sample-barcoded 5' primer were used in a second PCR of roughly 6 to 11 cycles. TCRdb reanalysed the 5' RACE reads using MiXCR and keeps one entry per CDR3 protein. The sample has around 1,800,000 distinct CDR3 sequences, 35% to 50% seen once. Peripheral blood from each donor was collected in a volume of roughly 9.2 milliliters. Total RNA was extracted at no less than 6 micrograms per sample. Findings and limits, study-wide: Leaving the PBMCs unsorted stopped any conclusive comparison of naive versus antigen-experienced cells. Older individuals had lower TCR beta diversity per million T cells (the decline was roughly linear).

Germline V gene lookup returns CDR1 SEHNR and CDR2 FQNEAQ (reference sequence). CDR3 length: 15 amino acids. V trimming: 8 bases; J trimming: 4 bases; junction bases outside the gene matches: 10. This clonotype was seen only once. Antigen: not known. V and J are TRBV7-9 and TRBJ1-1; 10 nucleotides line up with TRBD1. Sequencing was done on a sample of blood. The source of this sequence is a human donor in good health. The CDR3 reads CASGGTGDRGTEAFF. The CDR3 bases are TGTGCCAGCGGGGGGACAGGGGACAGGGGCACTGAAGCTTTCTTT.